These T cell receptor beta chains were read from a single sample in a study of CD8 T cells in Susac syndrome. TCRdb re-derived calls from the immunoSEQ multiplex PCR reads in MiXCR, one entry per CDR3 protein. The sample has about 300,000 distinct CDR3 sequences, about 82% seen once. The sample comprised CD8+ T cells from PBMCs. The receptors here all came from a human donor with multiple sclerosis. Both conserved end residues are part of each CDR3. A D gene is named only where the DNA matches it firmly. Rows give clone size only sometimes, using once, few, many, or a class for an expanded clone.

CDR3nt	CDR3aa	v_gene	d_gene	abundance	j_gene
TGCAGTGCATGGGGCTCTGGAAACACCATATATTTT	CSAWGSGNTIYF	TRBV29-1	-	few	TRBJ1-3
TGTGCCAGCAGCGCAGCCACGGGAACCTACGAGCAGTACTTC	CASSAATGTYEQYF	TRBV9	-	-	TRBJ2-7
TGTGCCAGCAGGGCGGTCGTCACAGGTGGAGACATTCAGTACTTC	CASRAVVTGGDIQYF	TRBV12-3/TRBV12-4	-	-	TRBJ2-4
TGTGCCACCAGTGCTCTGGGGACTAGCGGGAGGGAAGGGTACAATGAGCAGTTCTTC	CATSALGTSGREGYNEQFF	TRBV24-1	TRBD2	-	TRBJ2-1
TGTGCCAGCTCACCACGCTTGCAGGCAAATGAAAAACTGTTTTTT	CASSPRLQANEKLFF	TRBV18	-	-	TRBJ1-4
TGTGCCAGCTCACCACCGAAACTAGCGGTTTTCTACAATGAGCAGTTCTTC	CASSPPKLAVFYNEQFF	TRBV18	TRBD2	-	TRBJ2-1
TGTGCCAGCAGCTTGGCCGGGCGGGTCCCCTACAATGAGCAGTTCTTC	CASSLAGRVPYNEQFF	TRBV5-4	-	-	TRBJ2-1
TGTGCCAGCGGCTTAGCTCCGACCATCGGAGATGAGCAGTTCTTC	CASGLAPTIGDEQFF	TRBV7-9	-	-	TRBJ2-1
TGTGCCAGCAGTCCGAGCCTGACCACGGGGGAGCAGTTCTTC	CASSPSLTTGEQFF	TRBV27	-	-	TRBJ2-1
TGTGCCAGCAGCGTTGGACTAGCGCCTTCCTACGAGCAGTACTTC	CASSVGLAPSYEQYF	TRBV9	TRBD2	-	TRBJ2-7
TGTGCCAGCAGTTTATACAAGGGAGACCAGCCCCAGCATTTT	CASSLYKGDQPQHF	TRBV28	-	-	TRBJ1-5
TGTGCCAGCGGAGGACAGGGCTACGAGCAGTACTTC	CASGGQGYEQYF	TRBV2	TRBD1	-	TRBJ2-7
TGTGCCACCAGTGATTTAGCCGGGATCGGGGAGCAGTTCTTC	CATSDLAGIGEQFF	TRBV24-1	-	-	TRBJ2-1
TGTGCCAGCAGTTACTCCGGGCCGGGACGGGAGAACACCGGGGAGCTGTTTTTT	CASSYSGPGRENTGELFF	TRBV6-5	-	-	TRBJ2-2
TGTGCCACCAGTGATTTCGGGGGCACCGGGACCATCACCGGGGAGCTGTTTTTT	CATSDFGGTGTITGELFF	TRBV24-1	-	-	TRBJ2-2
TGTGCCAGCGGGACAGGGGGCACCTATGGCTACACCTTC	CASGTGGTYGYTF	TRBV5-6	TRBD1	-	TRBJ1-2
TGCGCCAGCAGCCAGGGGGCAACAGAAAAACTGTTTTTT	CASSQGATEKLFF	TRBV4-1	-	-	TRBJ1-4
TGTGCCAGCAGTGAAGACAGGGGAACCATTCCTAGCACAGATACGCAGTATTTT	CASSEDRGTIPSTDTQYF	TRBV25-1	TRBD1	-	TRBJ2-3
TGTGCCAGCAGCCCCCACCACCTCAGGGGTCTCAACACCGGGGAGCTGTTTTTT	CASSPHHLRGLNTGELFF	TRBV7-9	-	-	TRBJ2-2
TGTGCCAGCAGCTTTACTAGCGGGATAACAGAGACCCAGTACTTC	CASSFTSGITETQYF	TRBV5-6	TRBD2	once	TRBJ2-5
TGTGCCAGCAGCCAAACAGGGTCCTACGAGCAGTACTTC	CASSQTGSYEQYF	TRBV7-9	-	-	TRBJ2-7
TGCGCCAGCAGCTTCAGGGGGAATGAGCAGTTCTTC	CASSFRGNEQFF	TRBV4-1	TRBD1	-	TRBJ2-1
TGCAGCGTTGAGCACGAGACAGGGTACACTGAAGCTTTCTTT	CSVEHETGYTEAFF	TRBV29-1	TRBD1	-	TRBJ1-1
TGTGCCATCAGTGGACAGGGGGCAATAGATACGCAGTATTTT	CAISGQGAIDTQYF	TRBV10-3	TRBD1	-	TRBJ2-3
TGTGCCAGCAGTTTGCGGACAGGGGAAGCTTTCTTT	CASSLRTGEAFF	TRBV28	TRBD1	-	TRBJ1-1
TGTGCCAGCAGCCTGGGACAACGAGGAGCTTTCTTT	CASSLGQRGAFF	TRBV7-9	-	-	TRBJ1-1
TGTGCCAGCAGACCCCTTCCAGGGGCTTTATATGGCTACACCTTC	CASRPLPGALYGYTF	TRBV6-5	-	-	TRBJ1-2
TGTGCCAGCAGTGAATTTGGCCCCGGGGAGCTGTTTTTT	CASSEFGPGELFF	TRBV25-1	-	-	TRBJ2-2
TGCGCCAGCAGCCAAGTGGTCGACAGGGCCGGAAACACCATATATTTT	CASSQVVDRAGNTIYF	TRBV4-3	TRBD1	-	TRBJ1-3
TGTGCCAGCACCGAGGACAGGGCAAGTATGAACACTGAAGCTTTCTTT	CASTEDRASMNTEAFF	TRBV6-1	TRBD1	-	TRBJ1-1
TGTGCCAGCAGTTACGGGAATGGCTACACCTTC	CASSYGNGYTF	TRBV6-2/TRBV6-3	-	-	TRBJ1-2
TGTGCAAGTCGCTCTTTGCCCCAGCGGGTCTCCTACGAGCAGTACTTC	CASRSLPQRVSYEQYF	TRBV12-2	-	-	TRBJ2-7
TGCGCCAGCAGCCAAGAGAAGGCGGATGGATACGAGCAGTACTTC	CASSQEKADGYEQYF	TRBV4-3	-	-	TRBJ2-7
TGTGCCAGCACCGATGGGGGGGCAAGGTACGAGCAGTACTTC	CASTDGGARYEQYF	TRBV5-6	-	-	TRBJ2-7
TGTGCCAGCAGTTCCTCCTCGGGGCAGTACTTC	CASSSSSGQYF	TRBV27	-	-	TRBJ2-7
TGTGCCAGCAGCTTAGGGGCGGGGATAGAAGCTTTCTTT	CASSLGAGIEAFF	TRBV7-9	-	-	TRBJ1-1
TGCAGTGCTAGAGCCTTTGCGGGCAGTACCTACGAGCAGTACTTC	CSARAFAGSTYEQYF	TRBV20-1	-	-	TRBJ2-7
TGTGCCAGCAGTTTAGCCCCCACTTACAATGAGCAGTTCTTC	CASSLAPTYNEQFF	TRBV12-3/TRBV12-4	-	-	TRBJ2-1
TGTGCCAGCAGTATACTACAGGGATCCCACCAGCCCCAGCATTTT	CASSILQGSHQPQHF	TRBV28	-	-	TRBJ1-5
TGTGCCAGCAGTCAGGGACAGGTCGCTACTACCGGGGAGCTGTTTTTT	CASSQGQVATTGELFF	TRBV28	TRBD1	once	TRBJ2-2
TGTGCCAGCAGCTCCCCTTCCTCGAGCGGGAGAAACAATGAGCAGTTCTTC	CASSSPSSSGRNNEQFF	TRBV7-3	TRBD2	-	TRBJ2-1
TGCGCCAGCAGCCATGGCCGAGGGACTGAAGCTTTCTTT	CASSHGRGTEAFF	TRBV4-3	-	-	TRBJ1-1
TGTGCCAGCAGCTTAGAGGACAGGGGAATATCCTCCTACGAGCAGTACTTC	CASSLEDRGISSYEQYF	TRBV7-2	TRBD1	-	TRBJ2-7
TGTGCCAGCAGTTCTACGACAGGGAGCTATGGCTACACCTTC	CASSSTTGSYGYTF	TRBV6-1	TRBD1	-	TRBJ1-2
TGTGCCAGCAGTAACCCTCGCAGTTGGCGTGACGGTGGCTACACCTTC	CASSNPRSWRDGGYTF	TRBV28	-	-	TRBJ1-2
TGTGCCAGCAGCTTAGATCTGAGCAGCTCGAACACTGAAGCTTTCTTT	CASSLDLSSSNTEAFF	TRBV11-2	-	-	TRBJ1-1
TGTGCCAGCAGTTCCCCCGTAGACACGAGGCTGAGGGGCTACACCTTC	CASSSPVDTRLRGYTF	TRBV12-3/TRBV12-4	-	-	TRBJ1-2
TGTGCCAGCAGCTTAGCTATCGGGGGGGGCCGGACAGATACGCAGTATTTT	CASSLAIGGGRTDTQYF	TRBV7-6	TRBD2	-	TRBJ2-3
TGTGCCAGCAGTTCACCGGGACAGGGAGCCCGCGGGCAGTACTTC	CASSSPGQGARGQYF	TRBV27	TRBD1	-	TRBJ2-7
TGCGCCAGCAGCCAAGATAGGGTCCTGGGAGGCTACACCTTC	CASSQDRVLGGYTF	TRBV4-3	-	-	TRBJ1-2